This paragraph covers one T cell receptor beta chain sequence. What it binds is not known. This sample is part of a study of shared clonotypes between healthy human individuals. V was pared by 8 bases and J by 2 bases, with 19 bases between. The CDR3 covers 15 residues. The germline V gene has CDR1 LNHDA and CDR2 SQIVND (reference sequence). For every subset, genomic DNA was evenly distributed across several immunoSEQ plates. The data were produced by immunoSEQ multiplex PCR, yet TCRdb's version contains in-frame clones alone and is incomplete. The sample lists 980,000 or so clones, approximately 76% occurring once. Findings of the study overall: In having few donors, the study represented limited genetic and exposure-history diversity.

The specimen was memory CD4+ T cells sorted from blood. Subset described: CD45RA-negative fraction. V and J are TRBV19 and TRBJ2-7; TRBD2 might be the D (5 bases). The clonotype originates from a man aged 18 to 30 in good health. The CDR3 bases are TGTGCCAGTTCTAGAGTCTCGGCGGGTACCTACGAGCAGTACTTC. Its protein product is CASSRVSAGTYEQYF. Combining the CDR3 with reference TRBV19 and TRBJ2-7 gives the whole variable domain DGGITQSPKYLFRKEGQNVTLSCEQNLNHDAMYWYRQDPGQGLRLIYYSQIVNDFQKGDIAEGYSVSREKKESFPLTVTSAQKNPTAFYLCASSRVSAGTYEQYFGPGTRLTVT.